Here is one T cell receptor (beta chain) with its context. The record originates from a study of cytomegalovirus exposure and HLA in healthy donors. It was with 60 Vbeta and 13 Jbeta primers that the PCR ran. The protocol was immunoSEQ multiplex PCR, while the TCRdb copy is restricted to in-frame clones and leaves out a portion. The sample includes approximately 150,000 clones, around 80% of them seen just once. Trimming left V 3 bases short and J 1 base short, with 12 bases between. The CDR3 contains 15 residues. CDR1 and CDR2 from the germline V gene are SGDLS and YYNGEE. The sequenced material came from PBMCs. The clonotype originates from a man in his forties in good health and CMV-seronegative. The chain couples TRBV9 to TRBJ2-3; a possible D gene is TRBD1 (6 bases). The CDR3 DNA follows: TGTGCCAGCAGCGAGGGGGTTACGCGCACAGATACGCAGTATTTT. Translation: CASSEGVTRTDTQYF. The full variable domain, completed using reference TRBV9 and TRBJ2-3, is DSGVTQTPKHLITATGQRVTLRCSPRSGDLSVYWYQQSLDQGLQFLIQYYNGEERAKGNILERFSAQQFPDLHSELNLSSLELGDSALYFCASSEGVTRTDTQYFGPGTRLTVL.